Listed below are T cell receptor beta chains from one sample, sequenced in a study of STAT5B mutations in CD4+ large granular lymphocyte leukemia. Measured with immunoSEQ multiplex PCR; TCRdb has only the in-frame clones, and not every one. This sample carries about 34,000 clones, about two thirds of them seen once, and the ten largest clones take about 0.95%. The sequenced sample consisted of CD4+ T cells from blood buffy coats. The receptors derive from a human donor in good health. CDR3s include the opening cysteine and the closing phenylalanine or tryptophan. Fields, in order: J gene, clone size, D gene, V gene, CDR3 DNA, CDR3 protein. D genes are given only for firm matches. Expanded clones are given a class, and other clones once, few, many or no size at all.

TRBJ1-5	-	-	TRBV30	TGTGCCTGGAATCAAGGGTTGAGCAATCAGCCCCAGCATTTT	CAWNQGLSNQPQHF
TRBJ2-5	-	-	TRBV10-2	TGCGCCAGCAGTGACTCCGGGACGGTGGAGACCCAGTACTTC	CASSDSGTVETQYF
TRBJ1-2	-	TRBD1	TRBV27	TGTGCCAGCAGTTCGGACAGGGTGAGGGGCTACACCTTC	CASSSDRVRGYTF
TRBJ2-7	-	-	TRBV5-1	TGCGCCAGCAGCTTGGAACTAGAGGACGAGCAGTACTTC	CASSLELEDEQYF
TRBJ1-1	-	TRBD1	TRBV6-1	TGTGCCAGCAGGAATACAGGGGGTAGGACTGAAGCTTTCTTT	CASRNTGGRTEAFF
TRBJ1-1	-	-	TRBV7-2	TGTGCCAGCAGCTTAGACAGGGCTTATACAAACACTGAAGCTTTCTTT	CASSLDRAYTNTEAFF
TRBJ2-1	few	TRBD2	TRBV30	TGTGCCTGGAGGAGGCTAGCGGGAGGGAATGAGCAGTTCTTC	CAWRRLAGGNEQFF
TRBJ1-1	few	-	TRBV11-2	TGTGCCAGCAGCTTAGAGCGGGGGAACACTGAAGCTTTCTTT	CASSLERGNTEAFF
TRBJ1-1	-	-	TRBV7-8	TGTGCCAGCAGCTTAGGGACTTTAAACACTGAAGCTTTCTTT	CASSLGTLNTEAFF
TRBJ1-1	few	TRBD1	TRBV2	TGTGCCAGCAGGGTGAGGACAGGGGAAGCTTTCTTT	CASRVRTGEAFF
TRBJ1-1	-	-	TRBV6-1	TGTGCCAGCAGTGAAACCGTGAACACTGAAGCTTTCTTT	CASSETVNTEAFF
TRBJ1-6	-	-	TRBV11-2	TGTGCCAGCAGATTGGGTGGGGGCCTTGCGACACCCCTCCACTTT	CASRLGGGLATPLHF
TRBJ2-1	few	TRBD2	TRBV7-3	TGTGCCAGCAGCTCCTTTAGCGGGAGCCACAATGAGCAGTTCTTC	CASSSFSGSHNEQFF
TRBJ2-3	once	-	TRBV7-2	TGTGCCAGCAGCTTTTCGGCTAGCACTCTAGAGCAGTATTTT	CASSFSASTLEQYF
TRBJ1-2	few	-	TRBV19	TGTGCCAGTAGTCAATCGACAGCAGCTAACTATGGCTACACCTTC	CASSQSTAANYGYTF
TRBJ2-1	-	TRBD2	TRBV30	TGTGCCTGGAGTCAACTAGCGGTCGACAATGAGCAGTTCTTC	CAWSQLAVDNEQFF
TRBJ2-7	-	-	TRBV21-1	TGTGCCAGCAGCAGAGGACAGGGCGCCTCCTACGAGCAGTACTTC	CASSRGQGASYEQYF
TRBJ1-4	-	TRBD1	TRBV5-5	TGTGCCAGCAGCTTGAATGCCGGGACAGGGGTAACTAATGAAAAACTGTTTTTT	CASSLNAGTGVTNEKLFF
TRBJ1-3	few	-	TRBV2	TGTGCCAGCGCTGGCAGGGCCTCTGGAAACACCATATATTTT	CASAGRASGNTIYF
TRBJ2-7	-	-	TRBV6-6	TGTGCCAGCAGTAGGGACCGAGCCTACGAGCAGTACTTC	CASSRDRAYEQYF
TRBJ2-3	-	-	TRBV19	TGTGCCAGTACCCAATCCGGGAGCCTTCGCGCAGATACGCAGTATTTT	CASTQSGSLRADTQYF
TRBJ2-5	-	TRBD1	TRBV19	TGTGCCAGTGGGACAGGGTCCCAAGAGACCCAGTACTTC	CASGTGSQETQYF
TRBJ2-3	-	TRBD2	TRBV7-2	TGTGCCAGCAGCTTAGTGGCGGGAGGCCTAAGGGATACGCAGTATTTT	CASSLVAGGLRDTQYF
TRBJ2-1	-	-	TRBV5-1	TGCGCCAGCAGAGTGAGCCTTGGGCGGCCACCCTACAATGAGCAGTTCTTC	CASRVSLGRPPYNEQFF
TRBJ1-5	-	-	TRBV19	TGTGCCAGTAGTATAGAAGGTCCGGGTCAGCCCCAGCATTTT	CASSIEGPGQPQHF
TRBJ2-2	-	-	TRBV18	TGTGCCAGCTCATCAGAATCAGGGAACACCGGGGAGCTGTTTTTT	CASSSESGNTGELFF
TRBJ2-1	-	-	TRBV11-3	TGTGCCAGCAGCACCCGGACGGACTACAATGAGCAGTTCTTC	CASSTRTDYNEQFF
TRBJ1-1	-	-	TRBV6-5	TGTGCCAGCAGAGAAACGAACACTGAAGCTTTCTTT	CASRETNTEAFF
TRBJ1-1	-	-	TRBV5-4	TGTGCCAGCAGCTTGGGACAGGACACTGAAGCTTTCTTT	CASSLGQDTEAFF
TRBJ1-1	few	TRBD1	TRBV6-6	TGTGCCAGCAGTTCGAGGGGACAGGGGAACACTGAAGCTTTCTTT	CASSSRGQGNTEAFF
TRBJ2-7	-	TRBD2	TRBV7-2	TGTGCCAGCAGCTTACTAGCGGGAGGCCCCTACGAGCAGTACTTC	CASSLLAGGPYEQYF
TRBJ2-2	once	TRBD1	TRBV5-1	TGCGCCAGCAGCTCAGGGGCCGGGACAGGGAGGACCGGGGAGCTGTTTTTT	CASSSGAGTGRTGELFF
TRBJ2-2	-	-	TRBV11-2	TGTGCCAGCAGCTTAATAGGGGGACTCGCGAACACCGGGGAGCTGTTTTTT	CASSLIGGLANTGELFF
TRBJ2-1	-	-	TRBV11-3	TGTGCCAGCAGCTTAGCCGACATTATAACCGGCTCGCGTCATAATGAGCAGTTCTTC	CASSLADIITGSRHNEQFF
TRBJ1-1	-	-	TRBV7-2	TGTGCCAGCAGCTTATGGACAAGCACTGAAGCTTTCTTT	CASSLWTSTEAFF
TRBJ1-1	once	TRBD1	TRBV5-1	TGCGCCAGCAAGCCAGGGGGCTTTAGGGGCACTGAAGCTTTCTTT	CASKPGGFRGTEAFF
TRBJ2-3	-	TRBD2	TRBV10-3	TGTGCCATCAGTGCTCCGGACGGGCGGGAGGGCACAGATACGCAGTATTTT	CAISAPDGREGTDTQYF
TRBJ2-3	-	-	TRBV19	TGTGCCAGTAGTATGGGAGTCCGTGGCACAGATACGCAGTATTTT	CASSMGVRGTDTQYF
TRBJ2-3	-	-	TRBV5-1	TGCGCCAGCGGCCCCTCATTTGGAGATACGCAGTATTTT	CASGPSFGDTQYF
TRBJ1-2	-	TRBD1	TRBV7-9	TGTGCCAGCAGCTTAGTACAGGGGGCCTCTAACTATGGCTACACCTTC	CASSLVQGASNYGYTF
TRBJ2-3	-	TRBD2	TRBV19	TGTGCCAGTAGTTATTCGGTTTTTAGCGGGGGGCCGGATACGCAGTATTTT	CASSYSVFSGGPDTQYF
TRBJ1-5	few	-	TRBV29-1	TGCAGCGTTGATGCGGGAGTAGGGCAGCCCCAGCATTTT	CSVDAGVGQPQHF
TRBJ2-4	-	TRBD2	TRBV28	TGTGCCAGCAGTCCCCCGGGGGGGGTCAAAAACATTCAGTACTTC	CASSPPGGVKNIQYF
TRBJ2-5	-	-	TRBV14	TGTGCCAGCAGCCCCACCCTGGGGACCCAGTACTTC	CASSPTLGTQYF
TRBJ2-3	-	TRBD1	TRBV7-9	TGTGCCAGCAGCCGCACCGGGACAGGGATAGGGGATACGCAGTATTTT	CASSRTGTGIGDTQYF
TRBJ2-2	-	TRBD1	TRBV4-2	TGTGCCAGCAGCCAGAAGACAGGGGCCGACACCGGGGAGCTGTTTTTT	CASSQKTGADTGELFF
TRBJ1-3	-	-	TRBV11-2	TGTGCCAGCAGCTTAGAGGGACACTCTGGAAACACCATATATTTT	CASSLEGHSGNTIYF
TRBJ2-1	-	-	TRBV7-9	TGTGCCAGCAGCTTAGGTGACAATGAGCAGTTCTTC	CASSLGDNEQFF